One sample yielded the 24 T cell receptor beta chains listed below, sequenced in a study of T cells in tuberculosis. Sequencing used immunoSEQ multiplex PCR; TCRdb keeps in-frame clones, though not all of them. The sample gives several thousand clones, roughly 94% of which show up once; roughly 10% is in the top ten. The specimen was PBMCs. The receptors derive from an adult with tuberculosis.

The genes are TRBV7-8 and TRBJ1-2, with D perhaps TRBD1 (6 bases). Between the trimmed V and J ends, which lost 0 bases and 3 bases, there was a span of 17 bases. Germline CDR1 and CDR2: SGHVS and FQNEAQ. The CDR3 sequence is 17 residues long. CDR3 DNA: TGTGCCAGCAGCTTAGCGCCCTGGGACACGGCACACTATGGCTACACCTTC. Translating it yields CASSLAPWDTAHYGYTF.

The V gene is TRBV2, the J gene TRBJ2-2; the match to TRBD1 covers 10 bases. V dropped 4 bases and J dropped 3; count of bases not matched to a gene: 8. The V gene's germline CDR1 is SNHLY and CDR2 FYNNEI. This CDR3 is 17 amino acids long. The CDR3 loop reads CASSGRDRGSHTGELFF. In DNA, the CDR3 is TGTGCCAGCAGTGGGCGGGACAGGGGAAGTCACACCGGGGAGCTGTTTTTT.

The CDR3 DNA is TGCAGCGTTCGGGACAGGGAAGCCTCCTACGAGCAGTACTTC. Translating it yields CSVRDREASYEQYF. The chain has TRBV29-1 and TRBJ2-7, with 9 bases lining up with TRBD1. The CDR3 contains 14 residues. V shed 5 bases and J 0 bases; nucleotides not matched to a gene: 5. The germline V gene encodes CDR1 SQVTM and CDR2 ANQGSEA.

This clone has only one observation. The CDR3 is CASSGLLNTEAFF. CDR3 bases: TGTGCCAGCAGTGGCCTCCTAAACACTGAAGCTTTCTTT. The chain is built from TRBV6-4 and TRBJ1-1; D is uncertain. Germline values: CDR1 MRHNA, CDR2 SNTAGT. V was clipped by 4 bases and J by 2 bases, with 8 bases between them. This CDR3 has 13 residues.

This chain links TRBV5-1 with TRBJ1-5; tentatively, D is TRBD1 (6 bases). The V end lost 5 bases, the J end lost 6 bases, and 12 bases lay between the germline ends. Germline V CDR1 and CDR2: SGHRS, YFSETQ. This CDR3 comprises 13 residues. DNA for the CDR3: TGCGCCAGCAGAGGACAGCCCGGTCAGCCCCAGCATTTT. Amino acids: CASRGQPGQPQHF.

The chain uses TRBV9 and TRBJ2-3, with D maybe TRBD2 (6 bases). Trimming cost V 3 bases and J 0 bases, with 11 bases left between them. Germline V lookup: CDR1 SGDLS, CDR2 YYNGEE. This CDR3 region has 15 residues. The CDR3 sequence is CASSGRGSSTDTQYF. CDR3 nucleotides: TGTGCCAGCAGCGGGAGGGGCAGTAGCACAGATACGCAGTATTTT.

The CDR3 region is CASSSRTGISPLHF. CDR3 bases: TGTGCCAGTAGTTCTCGGACCGGGATTTCACCCCTCCACTTT. V gene TRBV19 combines with J gene TRBJ1-6; no clear D gene. The CDR3 loop spans 14 amino acids. V lost 5 bases, J lost 9 bases, and 14 bases lay in between. Germline CDR1 and CDR2: LNHDA and SQIVND (reference sequence).

This chain joins TRBV14 and TRBJ2-1, with 7 bases fitting TRBD2. Germline loops: CDR1 SGHDN, CDR2 FVKESK. There are 16 residues in the CDR3. Germline trimming cut 2 bases from V and 10 bases from J; bases unmatched to any gene: 14. CDR3 region: CASSQLTGATSPEQFF. The CDR3 nucleotides read TGTGCCAGCAGCCAACTCACTGGGGCGACTAGCCCAGAGCAGTTCTTC.

The rearrangement uses TRBV5-1 and TRBJ1-1, with a tentative D call TRBD1 (6 bases). From germline, CDR1 is SGHRS and CDR2 YFSETQ. The V end was cut by 7 bases, the J end by 4 bases, with 14 bases between. The CDR3 runs 13 residues. CDR3 sequence: CASGYTGSTEAFF. The CDR3 nucleotides are TGCGCCAGCGGATATACAGGGAGCACTGAAGCTTTCTTT.

This chain links TRBV18 with TRBJ2-7; 8 bases align to TRBD1. The CDR3 runs 15 residues. The V segment lost 2 bases and the J segment 6 bases; nucleotides outside the gene matches: 9. Looked up from germline, CDR1 is KGHSH and CDR2 is LQKENI. CDR3 nucleotides: TGTGCCAGCTCACCAGGACAGGGCCGGGAACCCGAGCAGTACTTC. It specifies CASSPGQGREPEQYF.

This chain links TRBV27 with TRBJ2-7; 7 nucleotides match TRBD1. This CDR3 is 16 amino acids long. CDR1 and CDR2 (germline): MNHEY, SMNVEV (reference sequence). With 2 bases clipped from V and 4 bases from J, the junction kept 11 bases outside the gene matches. CDR3 nucleotide sequence: TGTGCCAGCAGTTTAGCCACCCCAGGGGGTGGGTACGAGCAGTACTTC. This sequence encodes CASSLATPGGGYEQYF.

The chain is built from TRBV4-1 and TRBJ2-3, with 7 bases lining up with TRBD1. Per germline, CDR1 MGHRA and CDR2 YSYEKL. The CDR3 has 15 residues. Germline trimming cut 0 bases from V and 6 bases from J; bases unmatched to any gene: 6. In DNA form, the CDR3 reads TGCGCCAGCAGCCAAGATAGGCCCAGGGGGGATACGCAGTATTTT. It codes for CASSQDRPRGDTQYF.

This clone has just one count. The chain is built from TRBV25-1 and TRBJ2-6; D is unresolved. Germline CDR1 is MGHDK and CDR2 is SYGVNS. V was cut by 4 bases and J by 0 bases, with 10 bases left in between. This CDR3 contains 16 residues. The CDR3 DNA sequence: TGTGCCAGCAGTGTTCACAGAGACTCTGGGGCCAACGTCCTGACTTTC. It codes for CASSVHRDSGANVLTF.

The V call is TRBV4-2, the J call TRBJ2-5; 8 bases are a match to TRBD2. From germline, CDR1 is LGHNA and CDR2 YNFKEQ. The CDR3 contains 16 residues. V shed 0 bases, J shed 1 base, and the junction held 4 bases outside the gene matches. The CDR3: CASSQEGGRFQETQYF. CDR3 DNA sequence: TGTGCCAGCAGCCAAGAGGGCGGGAGGTTCCAAGAGACCCAGTACTTC.

This chain uses TRBV7-2 with TRBJ2-2; 7 positions agree with TRBD2. The CDR3 has 16 amino acids. Germline V gene sequence: CDR1 SGHTA, CDR2 FQGNSA. Trimming at V came to 3 bases and at J to 1 base, leaving 5 bases not matched to a gene. CDR3 nucleotides: TGTGCCAGCAGCTTCGTGGCGGGAGTGAACACCGGGGAGCTGTTTTTT. The encoded protein is CASSFVAGVNTGELFF.

The V gene is TRBV30, the J gene TRBJ2-7; 9 bases are a match to TRBD1. V gave up 6 bases and J gave up 0 bases; unmatched junction bases: 12. CDR3 length: 16 amino acids. Germline CDR1 and CDR2: GTSNPN and SVGIG (reference sequence). The CDR3 DNA is TGTGCCTGCGCAGGACAGGGGACTATAAGCTCCTACGAGCAGTACTTC. Protein product: CACAGQGTISSYEQYF.

The chain employs TRBV2 and TRBJ2-7; no clear D. V lost 4 bases to trimming and J lost 3 bases, with 16 bases between them. This CDR3 contains 15 residues. Germline V gives CDR1 SNHLY, CDR2 FYNNEI. The CDR3 DNA follows: TGTGCCAGCAGTGCGGTGACCAGCGCCGTCTACGAGCAGTACTTC. Translation: CASSAVTSAVYEQYF.

The V and J genes are TRBV9 and TRBJ1-2, with 12 positions matching TRBD1. From germline, CDR1 is SGDLS and CDR2 YYNGEE. This CDR3 has 16 amino acids. Trimming cost V 2 bases and J 8 bases; bases outside gene matches: 10. Here the CDR3 reads CASSVRGWDRGQGYTF. Written as DNA, the CDR3 is TGTGCCAGCAGCGTCCGGGGGTGGGACAGGGGGCAGGGCTACACCTTC.

The chain carries TRBV7-9 and TRBJ2-5, with a weak D call TRBD1 (6 bases). CDR3 length equals 14 residues. The V gene lost 7 bases and the J gene lost 2 bases, with 14 bases spanning the gap. Germline-derived CDR1 and CDR2 are SEHNR and FQNEAQ (reference sequence). The CDR3 coding sequence is TGTGCCAGCACCCCCCGGGACACTCAAGAGACCCAGTACTTC. It specifies CASTPRDTQETQYF.

This clone was found once. The genes are TRBV27 and TRBJ2-1, with 11 bases aligning to TRBD2. CDR1 and CDR2 (germline): MNHEY, SMNVEV (reference sequence). The CDR3 is 15 amino acids. Unmatched junction bases numbered 9, after V lost 6 bases and J lost 8 bases. The CDR3 spells CASSFTSGSVDEQFF. In DNA form, the CDR3 reads TGTGCCAGCAGCTTCACTAGCGGGAGTGTTGATGAGCAGTTCTTC.

The chain carries TRBV6-1 and TRBJ2-5, with 9 bases lining up with TRBD1. This CDR3 is built from 17 residues. V lost 1 base, J lost 4 bases, and 10 bases stayed unmatched. Germline loops: CDR1 MNHNS, CDR2 SASEGT. This CDR3 reads CASSEVTAGTGIETQYF. CDR3 in DNA: TGTGCCAGCAGTGAAGTAACCGCCGGGACAGGGATAGAGACCCAGTACTTC.

This sequence joins TRBV7-2 and TRBJ2-5; TRBD2 matches at 13 bases. The CDR3 has 15 residues. Per the germline V gene, CDR1 is SGHTA and CDR2 is FQGNSA. V lost 5 bases to trimming and J lost 5 bases; unmatched junction nucleotides: 5. DNA for the CDR3: TGTGCCAGCAGCCGACTAGCGGGGGGCCGGGAGACCCAGTACTTC. This translates into CASSRLAGGRETQYF.

This clone appeared a single time. This rearrangement joins TRBV5-4 to TRBJ2-5; 11 positions agree with TRBD2. V lost 0 bases and J lost 1; bases outside the gene matches: 2. Germline V gene sequence: CDR1 SGHNT, CDR2 YYREEE (reference sequence). The CDR3 totals 16 residues. The CDR3: CASSLGGTSGQETQYF. For the CDR3, the DNA is TGTGCCAGCAGCTTGGGTGGGACTAGCGGCCAAGAGACCCAGTACTTC. Full variable domain (remainder filled in from reference TRBV5-4 and TRBJ2-5): ETGVTQSPTHLIKTRGQQVTLRCSSQSGHNTVSWYQQALGQGPQFIFQYYREEENGRGNFPPRFSGLQFPNYSSELNVNALELDDSALYLCASSLGGTSGQETQYFGPGTRLLVL.

This chain joins TRBV25-1 and TRBJ1-1, with 8 bases fitting TRBD1. This CDR3 is built from 15 residues. Germline V gene sequence: CDR1 MGHDK, CDR2 SYGVNS. V lost 4 bases to trimming and J lost 0 bases; unmatched junction nucleotides: 4. The CDR3 coding sequence is TGTGCCAGCAGTGCCGGGGACAGGATGAACACTGAAGCTTTCTTT. Translated: CASSAGDRMNTEAFF.